The source of this TCR beta chain is a study of blood T cells in healthy people across ages (dated by TCRdb to between 2015 and 2017). Some background on the complete study: In model experiments, template switching captured about one uniquely barcoded TCR beta cDNA molecule for every two T cells. Age-related changes in TCR beta repertoire diversity were measured in the study by deep sequencing normalized with unique cDNA molecular identifiers. Four age groups were formed from the donors: young (average approximately 17 years), middle-aged (approximately 39), aged (around 68) and long-lived (more than 75). The study analyzed two additional independent replicas of 1 million unique cDNA reads from the same blood draw for two donors, one aged 18 to 30 and one aged 80 or older. The study at large found these results: Since profiling was done on bulk unsorted PBMCs, naive and antigen-experienced compartments could not be conclusively compared. The long-lived group showed more naive CD4+ T cells, fewer expanded clones and increased TCR diversity than the aged group, suggesting age selection. Donor CMV infection status was unknown, potentially confounding age-related changes in expanded clonotypes. The percentage of naive T cells measured by flow cytometry correlated strongly with observed TCR beta diversity. Estimates of total diversity based on one million sequenced T cells were considered lower bounds and underestimates. As age increased, observed TCR beta diversity per million T cells dropped in a roughly linear way, and a significant reduction was already evident by age about 40.

Library preparation employed 5' RACE. Instrument on record: Illumina HiSeq 2500. A second about 7 to 11 cycle PCR used a sample-barcoded 5' primer and a J-beta primer mix. A template-switch 5' adaptor carrying 12 random nucleotides introduced a unique molecular identifier onto each TCR beta cDNA molecule. Each sample yielded at least 3 million CDR3-containing paired-end reads. The Mint cDNA synthesis kit, primed by a TRBC-specific oligonucleotide, was used to synthesize first-strand cDNA from all RNA. All cDNA was treated with uracil-DNA glycosylase and then went through a first 18-cycle PCR with the universal primers M1SS and BC2_uni_R. The paper's data handling went like this. Normalization of each sample was performed by random selection of 1 million high-quality reads, each carrying a distinct molecular identifier. Reads with shared molecular identifiers were discarded instead of being binned into consensus sequences. MiTCR, set to a Q25 quality threshold and the strictest error-elimination algorithm, was used for CDR3 identification, clonotype clustering and error correction. A nonparametric unseen species model using Euler transformation provided a lower-bound estimate of total TCR beta diversity. TCRdb reanalyzed the raw reads on its own, using fastp at Q25 for trimming and MiXCR for clone calling, and kept in-frame beta chains. For every CDR3 protein sequence, its rows merge into one entry that carries the most common genes and DNA. The V and J calls were determined by TCRdb, not by the authors. This sample is represented by about 560,000 distinct CDR3 sequences; over 25% of them were singletons. Approximately 3.3% of the sample is taken by the ten largest.

Systemically healthy Caucasian individuals from Russia, 39 in total and aged roughly 6 to 95 years, were included as donors. Roughly 10 milliliters of peripheral blood were collected from each donor into EDTA-treated Vacutainer tubes. Ficoll-Paque density-gradient centrifugation was used to isolate PBMCs, with at least 6 million obtained per sample. Total RNA was extracted from PBMCs with Trizol reagent, with at least 5.5 micrograms obtained per sample. Naive CD45RAhigh/CD27high T cell percentages were measured by flow cytometry on a PBMC aliquot from every donor. The CDR3 runs 17 residues from the cysteine to the phenylalanine. The only DNA kept is the CDR3, 51 bases in frame from the first base. V is cut by 5 bases and J by 1 base, and the space between the germline ends is 20 bases. Comment on this clonotype: This clone's antigen is unknown. Per-base qualities were not stored, and no clone one base away is much larger.

In addition, the sample was reused for a study of T cells of mothers and their children. That second publication adds: Nine systemically healthy Caucasian individuals, comprising three mothers and their six children, were included as donors. cDNA synthesis consumed the entire amount of extracted RNA, loaded at approximately 1.6 ug RNA in each 15 ul reaction. In the second PCR, the M1S primer introduced both the sample barcodes and 2-4 random nucleotides. Over 9 million TCR beta CDR3 reads came from each mother, compared with some 3.1 million reads from each child. TCR recombination output is similarly shaped by thymic selection in related and unrelated pairs, with a minor effect exerted by inherited differences. Related mother-child pairs always showed normalized repertoire overlap that was slightly higher than in unrelated mother-child pairs, though the difference was never significant. No persistent microchimeric T cell clones were detected, at a sensitivity of 90 to 100 clones per million clonotypes. The study used deep NGS to compare TCR beta repertoires of mothers and children, seeking features distinguishing related mother-child pairs from unrelated individuals. On average, the children were roughly 10 +/- 4 years old, while the mothers were approximately 41 +/- 4 years old. Libraries were sequenced on Illumina HiSeq 2000 with 100+100 nt paired-end reads after adapter ligation with NEBNext reagents. To avoid cross-contamination, the mother libraries and the child libraries were prepared a month apart and sequenced in separate runs. Each donor had between about 450,000 and 2,300,000 distinct TCR beta clonotypes identified. Naive TCR beta clonotypes were estimated from low-frequency clonotypes matched to each donor's FACS-determined naive share, without sorting.

Sequencing was done on a sample of blood. Recombination joined TRBV12-3 or TRBV12-4 with TRBJ2-5, and possibly TRBD2, on 5 matching bases. This clonotype was obtained from a boy between 2 and 10 years old in good health. The nucleotides are TGTGCCAGCAGTGGAATCGCGCGGGCTAGCAGCCAAGAGACCCAGTACTTC. This is translated as CASSGIARASSQETQYF.